The rows below give T cell receptor beta chains drawn from one sample of a study of long-term antiretroviral therapy in people with HIV. TCRdb's copy holds only in-frame clones and misses some; the assay was immunoSEQ multiplex PCR. The data hold fewer than 25,000 clones, with roughly 95% observed a single time. Sequencing was performed on unsorted PBMCs, taken almost 5 years after starting antiretroviral therapy. The receptor source for this set is a woman in her 50s with HIV. The CDR3 runs from the conserved cysteine through the conserved F or W. A D gene is named only where the DNA matches it firmly. Size is stated for part of the rows, as once, few or many counts, or as a class when the clone is expanded.

v_call	d_call	j_call	clone_size	cdr3_nt	cdr3_aa
TRBV2	TRBD2	TRBJ2-7	-	TGTGCCAGCAGGGGTGACAGTATAGGCGGGAGCTACGAGCAGTACTTC	CASRGDSIGGSYEQYF
TRBV6-5	-	TRBJ1-3	-	TGTGCCAGCACCGACAGAGTGGGCGGAAACACCATATATTTT	CASTDRVGGNTIYF
TRBV6-5	-	TRBJ2-5	-	TGTGCCAGCAGTTACTCCGGCGGGGTTGGGACCCAGTACTTC	CASSYSGGVGTQYF
TRBV7-6	-	TRBJ1-1	-	TGTGCCAGCAGCTTAGCGCAGGGTGGTGAAGCTTTCTTT	CASSLAQGGEAFF
TRBV6-5	TRBD1	TRBJ1-2	once	TGTGCCAGCAGTAATGGACAGGGACTATATGGCTACACCTTC	CASSNGQGLYGYTF
TRBV27	TRBD2	TRBJ2-1	-	TGTGCCAGCAGTTTAGGACTAGCGGAAAGGGTGTACAATGAGCAGTTCTTC	CASSLGLAERVYNEQFF
TRBV15	-	TRBJ2-7	-	TGTGCCACCAGCAGAGGATCTCGGTACGAGCAGTACTTC	CATSRGSRYEQYF
TRBV2	-	TRBJ1-1	-	TGTGCCAGCAGGTTGACAGGGAACACTGAAGCTTTCTTT	CASRLTGNTEAFF
TRBV2	-	TRBJ1-2	-	TGTGCCAGCAGTGAAAGGATAGTTGACTACACCTTC	CASSERIVDYTF
TRBV6-1	TRBD2	TRBJ2-7	-	TGTGCCAGCAGTGAAGGGACTAGCGGACCCTACGAGCAGTACTTC	CASSEGTSGPYEQYF
TRBV6-5	-	TRBJ2-7	-	TGTGCCAGCCGAAGACTAGGAAAACCTGGGGACGAGCAGTACTTC	CASRRLGKPGDEQYF
TRBV12-5	-	TRBJ2-7	-	TGTGCTAGTGGTTTGAGGGGGAGAAGGGAGCAGTACTTC	CASGLRGRREQYF
TRBV15	-	TRBJ2-7	once	TGTGCCACCAGCAGGCAGGGTGGTGCCTACGAGCAGTACTTC	CATSRQGGAYEQYF
TRBV28	-	TRBJ2-3	-	TGTGCCAGCAGGACCCCTGGCGCAGATACGCAGTATTTT	CASRTPGADTQYF
TRBV2	-	TRBJ2-3	once	TGTGCCAGCACCCCTACGACATCGCCAACGGCAGATACGCAGTATTTT	CASTPTTSPTADTQYF
TRBV19	TRBD2	TRBJ2-1	-	TGTGCCAGTAGTTCCGGGACTAGCGGTTACAATGAGCAGTTCTTC	CASSSGTSGYNEQFF
TRBV9	TRBD1	TRBJ1-4	-	TGTGCCAGCAGCTTAGGACAGGGGGCAACTGAAAAACTGTTTTTT	CASSLGQGATEKLFF
TRBV19	TRBD1	TRBJ2-7	once	TGTGCCTCGAACAGGGGAACGGACGAGCAGTACTTC	CASNRGTDEQYF
TRBV5-4	TRBD2	TRBJ2-3	-	TGTGCCAGCAGTACCGTAGCGGGAGAGTTTGATACGCAGTATTTT	CASSTVAGEFDTQYF
TRBV28	-	TRBJ2-7	-	TGTGCCAGCAGTTTTTTAGGGACACTCTACGAGCAGTACTTC	CASSFLGTLYEQYF
TRBV7-2	-	TRBJ2-5	-	TGTGCCAGCAGCAGGAGTCGAGAGACCCAGTACTTC	CASSRSRETQYF
TRBV25-1	-	TRBJ2-5	-	TGTGCCAGCAGTGAATATACAGAACTTCAAGAGACCCAGTACTTC	CASSEYTELQETQYF
TRBV9	-	TRBJ2-7	-	TGTGCCAGCAGCGTAGAGGGGGAAGGCTACGAGCAGTACTTC	CASSVEGEGYEQYF
TRBV2	-	TRBJ1-1	-	TGTGCCAGTCTACAGGAAACAAACACTGAAGCTTTCTTT	CASLQETNTEAFF
TRBV6-5	TRBD1	TRBJ2-2	-	TGTGCCAGCAGTTACAGGGACAGGGATAGTAGGTGGGAGCTGTTTTTT	CASSYRDRDSRWELFF
TRBV6-1	-	TRBJ2-1	-	TGTGCCAGCAGCGCTGAGGCAGGGCAGTTCTTC	CASSAEAGQFF
TRBV4-2	-	TRBJ2-3	-	TGTGCCAGCAGCCAAGATAGGAACCTTGGGGGGACAGATACGCAGTATTTT	CASSQDRNLGGTDTQYF
TRBV4-1	TRBD1	TRBJ2-7	-	TGCGCCAGCAGCCAAGATCCAAGACAGGGCGATACTTACGAGCAGTACTTC	CASSQDPRQGDTYEQYF
TRBV19	TRBD1	TRBJ1-1	-	TGTGCCAGTAGTATAGTATTTGGGACAGCCGCTAACACTGAAGCTTTCTTT	CASSIVFGTAANTEAFF
TRBV6-5	TRBD1	TRBJ1-1	-	TGTGCCACGCAGGGACAGGGGGCTTTGAACACTGAAGCTTTCTTT	CATQGQGALNTEAFF
TRBV27	-	TRBJ2-7	-	TGTGCCAGCAGTTTTTACGGGGACTCCTACGAGCAGTACTTC	CASSFYGDSYEQYF
TRBV18	-	TRBJ2-7	-	TGTGCCAGCTCACCCAACAGGGACCTAGTTGTCTACGAGCAGTACTTC	CASSPNRDLVVYEQYF
TRBV5-4	-	TRBJ2-1	-	TGTGCCAGCAGCTCGTTTACATTACCTCACAATGAGCAGTTCTTC	CASSSFTLPHNEQFF